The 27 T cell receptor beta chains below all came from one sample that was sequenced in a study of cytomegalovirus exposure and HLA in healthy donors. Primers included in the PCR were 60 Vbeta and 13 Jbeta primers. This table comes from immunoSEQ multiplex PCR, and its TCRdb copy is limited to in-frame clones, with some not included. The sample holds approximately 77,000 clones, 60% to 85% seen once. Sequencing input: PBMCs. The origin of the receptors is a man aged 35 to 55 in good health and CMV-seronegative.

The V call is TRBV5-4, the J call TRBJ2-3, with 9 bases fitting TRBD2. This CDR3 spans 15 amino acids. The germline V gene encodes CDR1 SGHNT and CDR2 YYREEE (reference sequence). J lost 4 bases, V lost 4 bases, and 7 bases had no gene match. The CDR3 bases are TGTGCCAGCAGCCCCTATAGCGGGAGTTCAGATACGCAGTATTTT. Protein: CASSPYSGSSDTQYF.

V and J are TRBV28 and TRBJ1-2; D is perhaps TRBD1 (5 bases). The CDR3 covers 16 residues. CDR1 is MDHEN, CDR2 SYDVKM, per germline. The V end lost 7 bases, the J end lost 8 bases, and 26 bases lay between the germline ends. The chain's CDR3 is CASTLGGAQPMRGYTF. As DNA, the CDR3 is TGTGCCAGCACCTTAGGAGGGGCCCAGCCTATGCGGGGCTACACCTTC.

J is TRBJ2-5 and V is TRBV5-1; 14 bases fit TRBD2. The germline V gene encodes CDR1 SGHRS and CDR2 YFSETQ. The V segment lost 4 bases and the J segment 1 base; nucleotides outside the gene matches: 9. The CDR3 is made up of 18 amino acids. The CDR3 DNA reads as TGCGCCAGCAGCCCCGGGACTAGCGGGAGTGCAGCCCAAGAGACCCAGTACTTC. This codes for CASSPGTSGSAAQETQYF.

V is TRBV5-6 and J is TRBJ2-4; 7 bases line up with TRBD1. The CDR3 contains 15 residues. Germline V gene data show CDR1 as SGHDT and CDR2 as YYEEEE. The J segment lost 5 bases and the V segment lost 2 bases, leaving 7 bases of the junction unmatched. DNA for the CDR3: TGTGCCAGCAGCTTCGCAGGGGGACCGGAAAACATTCAGTACTTC. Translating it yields CASSFAGGPENIQYF.

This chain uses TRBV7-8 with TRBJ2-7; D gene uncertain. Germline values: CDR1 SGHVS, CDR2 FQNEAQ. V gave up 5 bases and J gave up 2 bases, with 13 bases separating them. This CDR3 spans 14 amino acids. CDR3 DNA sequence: TGTGCCAGCAGCGCGGATCTGGCGACCTACGAGCAGTACTTC. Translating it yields CASSADLATYEQYF.

CDR3 protein: CSALRGLAEAFF. The CDR3 DNA follows: TGCAGCGCGCTCAGGGGCCTCGCTGAAGCTTTCTTT. The chain recombines TRBV29-1 with TRBJ1-1; weak D call: TRBD1 (6 bases). Between the trimmed V and J ends, which lost 7 bases and 6 bases, there was a span of 15 bases. This CDR3 spans 12 amino acids. Germline assignment: CDR1 SQVTM and CDR2 ANQGSEA.

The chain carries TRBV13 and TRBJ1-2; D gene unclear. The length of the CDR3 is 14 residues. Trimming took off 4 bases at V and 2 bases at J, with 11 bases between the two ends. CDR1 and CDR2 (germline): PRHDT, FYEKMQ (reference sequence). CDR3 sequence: CASSSDRGNYGYTF. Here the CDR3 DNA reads TGTGCCAGCAGCTCTGACCGGGGAAACTATGGCTACACCTTC. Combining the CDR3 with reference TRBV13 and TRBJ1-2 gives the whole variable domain AAGVIQSPRHLIKEKRETATLKCYPIPRHDTVYWYQQGPGQDPQFLISFYEKMQSDKGSIPDRFSAQQFSDYHSELNMSSLELGDSALYFCASSSDRGNYGYTFGSGTRLTVV.

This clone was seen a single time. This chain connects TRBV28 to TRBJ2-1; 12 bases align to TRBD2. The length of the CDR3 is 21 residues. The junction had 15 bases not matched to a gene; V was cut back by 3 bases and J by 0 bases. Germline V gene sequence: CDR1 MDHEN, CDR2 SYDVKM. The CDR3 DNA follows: TGTGCCAGCAGTTTTCTTCTAGCGGGAGGGATATCGTTTAGCTCCTACAATGAGCAGTTCTTC. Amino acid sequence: CASSFLLAGGISFSSYNEQFF.

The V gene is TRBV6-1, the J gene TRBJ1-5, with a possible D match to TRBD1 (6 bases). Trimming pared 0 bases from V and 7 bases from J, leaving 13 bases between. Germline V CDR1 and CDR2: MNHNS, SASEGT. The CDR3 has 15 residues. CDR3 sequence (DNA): TGTGCCAGCAGTGAAGCGGGGGGGCGAGGACAGCCCCAGCATTTT. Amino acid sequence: CASSEAGGRGQPQHF.

The CDR3 loop is CASSLRDRGREQYF. DNA of the CDR3: TGTGCCAGCAGTCTCCGGGACAGGGGGCGGGAGCAGTACTTC. The chain links TRBV27 to TRBJ2-7, with TRBD1 matching 12 bases. The CDR3 runs 14 residues. From germline, CDR1 is MNHEY and CDR2 SMNVEV (reference sequence). J was trimmed by 7 bases and V by 5 bases; bases with no gene match: 6.

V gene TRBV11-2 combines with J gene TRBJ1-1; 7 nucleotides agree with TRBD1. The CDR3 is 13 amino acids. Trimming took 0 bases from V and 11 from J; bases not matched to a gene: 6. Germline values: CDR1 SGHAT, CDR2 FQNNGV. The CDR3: CASSLDRGLGAFF. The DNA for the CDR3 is TGTGCCAGCAGCTTAGACAGGGGGTTGGGGGCTTTCTTT.

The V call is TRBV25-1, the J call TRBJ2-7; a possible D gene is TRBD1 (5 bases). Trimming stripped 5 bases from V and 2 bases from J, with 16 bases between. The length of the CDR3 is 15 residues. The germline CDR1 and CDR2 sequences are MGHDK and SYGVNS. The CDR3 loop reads CASSPPGQAPYEQYF. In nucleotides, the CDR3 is TGTGCCAGCAGTCCCCCAGGGCAGGCCCCCTACGAGCAGTACTTC.

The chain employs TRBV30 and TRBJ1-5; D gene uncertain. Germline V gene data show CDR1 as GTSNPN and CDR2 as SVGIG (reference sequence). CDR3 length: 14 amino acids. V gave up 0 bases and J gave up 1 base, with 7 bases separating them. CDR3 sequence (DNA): TGTGCCTGGAGTGTATCGGGAAGCAATCAGCCCCAGCATTTT. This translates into CAWSVSGSNQPQHF.

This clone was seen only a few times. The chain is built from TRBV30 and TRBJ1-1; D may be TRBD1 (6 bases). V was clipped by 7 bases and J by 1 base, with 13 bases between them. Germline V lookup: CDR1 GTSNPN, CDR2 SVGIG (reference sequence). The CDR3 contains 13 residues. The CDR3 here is CAFSDRSNTEAFF. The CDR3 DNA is TGTGCCTTCTCCGACAGGTCGAACACTGAAGCTTTCTTT.

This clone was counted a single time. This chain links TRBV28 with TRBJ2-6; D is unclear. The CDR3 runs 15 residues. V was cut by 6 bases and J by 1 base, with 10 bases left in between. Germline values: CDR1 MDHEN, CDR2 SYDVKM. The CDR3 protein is CASSPPRSGANVLTF. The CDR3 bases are TGTGCCAGCAGCCCCCCCCGTTCTGGGGCCAACGTCCTGACTTTC.

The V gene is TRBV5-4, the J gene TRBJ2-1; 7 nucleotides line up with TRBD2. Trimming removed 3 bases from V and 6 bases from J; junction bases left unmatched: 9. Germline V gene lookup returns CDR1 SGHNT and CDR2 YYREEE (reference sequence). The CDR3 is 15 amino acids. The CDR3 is CASSSGLGWGNEQFF. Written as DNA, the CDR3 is TGTGCCAGCAGCTCAGGACTAGGCTGGGGCAATGAGCAGTTCTTC.

CDR3 sequence reads: CASSEGVPGTSVPSYEQYF. The CDR3 DNA reads as TGTGCCAGCAGTGAAGGGGTTCCCGGGACTAGCGTTCCCTCCTACGAGCAGTACTTC. J is TRBJ2-7 and V is TRBV6-1, with 10 positions matching TRBD2. Trimming at V came to 1 base and at J to 0 bases, leaving 12 bases not matched to a gene. Looked up from germline, CDR1 is MNHNS and CDR2 is SASEGT. The CDR3 is 19 amino acids.

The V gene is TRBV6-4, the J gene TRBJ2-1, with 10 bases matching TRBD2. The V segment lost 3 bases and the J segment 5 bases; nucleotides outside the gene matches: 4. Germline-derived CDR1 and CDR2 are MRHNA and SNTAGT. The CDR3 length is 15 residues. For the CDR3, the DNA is TGTGCCAGCAGTGAGGGAGCGGGAGGGCACAATGAGCAGTTCTTC. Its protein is CASSEGAGGHNEQFF.

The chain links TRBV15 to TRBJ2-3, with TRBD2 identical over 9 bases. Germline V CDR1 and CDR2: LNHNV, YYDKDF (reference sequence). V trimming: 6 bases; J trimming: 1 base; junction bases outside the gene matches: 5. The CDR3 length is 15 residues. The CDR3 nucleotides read TGTGCCACCAGTCCGAGGACTAGCGGCACAGATACGCAGTATTTT. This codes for CATSPRTSGTDTQYF.

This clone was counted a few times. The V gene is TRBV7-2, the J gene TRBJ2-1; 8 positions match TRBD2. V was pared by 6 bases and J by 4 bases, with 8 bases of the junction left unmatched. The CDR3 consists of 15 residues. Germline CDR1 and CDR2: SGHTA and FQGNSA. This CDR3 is CASRPTSDLYNEQFF. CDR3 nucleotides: TGTGCCAGCAGGCCGACTAGCGACCTATACAATGAGCAGTTCTTC.

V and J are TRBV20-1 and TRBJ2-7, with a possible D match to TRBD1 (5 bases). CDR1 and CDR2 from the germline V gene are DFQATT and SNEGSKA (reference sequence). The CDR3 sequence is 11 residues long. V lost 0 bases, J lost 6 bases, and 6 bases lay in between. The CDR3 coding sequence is TGCAGTGCTAGAGACAGGGTCGAGCAGTACTTC. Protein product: CSARDRVEQYF.

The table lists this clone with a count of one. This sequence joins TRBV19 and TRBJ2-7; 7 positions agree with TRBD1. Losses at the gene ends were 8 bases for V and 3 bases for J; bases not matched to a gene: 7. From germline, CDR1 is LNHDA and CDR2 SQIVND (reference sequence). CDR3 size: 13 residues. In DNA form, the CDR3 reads TGTGCCAGTTCCGGGACAGTTGGCTACGAGCAGTACTTC. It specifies CASSGTVGYEQYF.

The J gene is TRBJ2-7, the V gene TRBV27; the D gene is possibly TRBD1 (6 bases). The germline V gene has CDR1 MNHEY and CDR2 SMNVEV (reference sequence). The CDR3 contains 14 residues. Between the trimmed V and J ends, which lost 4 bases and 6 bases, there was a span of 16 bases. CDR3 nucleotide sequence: TGTGCCAGCAGTTGGAAGGGGGTTTTAAGCGAGCAGTACTTC. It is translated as CASSWKGVLSEQYF.

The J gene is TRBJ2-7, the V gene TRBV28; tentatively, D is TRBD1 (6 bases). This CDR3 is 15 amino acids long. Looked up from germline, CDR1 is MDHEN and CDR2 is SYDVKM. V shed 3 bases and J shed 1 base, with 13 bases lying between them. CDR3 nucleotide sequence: TGTGCCAGCAGTTTTAGGCAGGGGCTATCCTACGAGCAGTACTTC. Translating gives CASSFRQGLSYEQYF.

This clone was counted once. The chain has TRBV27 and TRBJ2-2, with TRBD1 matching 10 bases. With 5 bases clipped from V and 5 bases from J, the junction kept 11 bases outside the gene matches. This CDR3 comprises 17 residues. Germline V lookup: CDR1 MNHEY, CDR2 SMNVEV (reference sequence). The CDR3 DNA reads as TGTGCCAGCAGTCAAGACCGGGACAGGGGTAGGACCGGGGAGCTGTTTTTT. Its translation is CASSQDRDRGRTGELFF.

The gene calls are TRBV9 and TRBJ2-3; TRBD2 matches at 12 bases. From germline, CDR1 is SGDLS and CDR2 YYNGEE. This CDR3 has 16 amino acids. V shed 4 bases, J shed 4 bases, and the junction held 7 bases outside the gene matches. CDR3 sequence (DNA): TGTGCCAGCAGCCCAAGACTAGCGGGAGCGTCAGATACGCAGTATTTT. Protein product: CASSPRLAGASDTQYF.

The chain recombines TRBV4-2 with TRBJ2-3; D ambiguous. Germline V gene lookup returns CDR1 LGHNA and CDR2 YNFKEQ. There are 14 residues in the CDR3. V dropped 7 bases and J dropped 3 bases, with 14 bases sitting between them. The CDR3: CASKPEIVTDTQYF. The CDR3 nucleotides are TGTGCCAGCAAGCCGGAGATTGTGACAGATACGCAGTATTTT.